This TCR beta chain was captured in a study of T-cell memory formation after mild COVID-19. With 0 bases removed from V and 2 bases from J, the gap between germline ends came to 12 bases. This CDR3 contains 15 residues. Germline values: CDR1 SGHNT, CDR2 YYREEE (reference sequence). As to this clonotype: Its specificity is not known.

Constant-segment-primed 5'RACE gave TCR alpha and TCR beta cDNA libraries with sample barcodes and UMIs. TCRdb redid the calling of the 5' RACE reads with MiXCR, one entry per CDR3 protein. There are 430,000 or so distinct CDR3 sequences in the sample; roughly 25% occur only once, and approximately 12% lies in the top ten. Study conclusions and caveats: The pre-infection memory compartment contained some responding clones, suggesting cross-reactive memory joined. The main location of contracting CD4+ clones was CM and EM, and that of contracting CD8+ clones was EMRA.

The sequence came from an adult woman who had mild COVID-19 (a few samples of this study predate the infection). Cell type and time point are not known. The rearrangement links TRBV5-4 to TRBJ2-7; D remains ambiguous. Sequencing used PBMCs or a T cell subset sorted from them (not recorded which). The chain's CDR3 is CASSLASGPPYEQYF. The CDR3, as DNA: TGTGCCAGCAGCTTGGCCTCAGGTCCCCCCTACGAGCAGTACTTC.